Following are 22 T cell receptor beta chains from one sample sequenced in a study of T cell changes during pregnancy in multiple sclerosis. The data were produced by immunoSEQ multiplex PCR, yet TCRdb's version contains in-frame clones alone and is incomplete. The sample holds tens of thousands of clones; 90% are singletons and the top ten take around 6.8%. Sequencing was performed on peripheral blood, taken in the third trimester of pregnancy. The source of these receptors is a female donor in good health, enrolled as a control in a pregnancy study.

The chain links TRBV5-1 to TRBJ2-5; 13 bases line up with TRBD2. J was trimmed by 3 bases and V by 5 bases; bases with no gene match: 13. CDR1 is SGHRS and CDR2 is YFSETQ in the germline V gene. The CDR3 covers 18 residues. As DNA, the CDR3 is TGCGCCAGCAGACCGCAACTAGCGGGGGGGCCTTTAGAAGAGACCCAGTACTTC. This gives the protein CASRPQLAGGPLEETQYF.

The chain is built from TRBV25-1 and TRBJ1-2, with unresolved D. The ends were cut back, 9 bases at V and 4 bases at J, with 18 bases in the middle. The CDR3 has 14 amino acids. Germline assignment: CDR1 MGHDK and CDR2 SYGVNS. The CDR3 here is CASKRAGEAYGYTF. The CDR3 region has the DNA TGTGCCAGTAAGAGGGCAGGAGAGGCCTATGGCTACACCTTC.

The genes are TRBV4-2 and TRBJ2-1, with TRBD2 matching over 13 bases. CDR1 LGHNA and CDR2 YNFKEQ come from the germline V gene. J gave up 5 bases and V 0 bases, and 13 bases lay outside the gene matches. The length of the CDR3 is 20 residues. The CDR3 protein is CASSQDPGLAGVGGDNEQFF. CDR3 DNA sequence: TGTGCCAGCAGCCAAGATCCAGGACTAGCGGGAGTAGGGGGGGACAATGAGCAGTTCTTC.

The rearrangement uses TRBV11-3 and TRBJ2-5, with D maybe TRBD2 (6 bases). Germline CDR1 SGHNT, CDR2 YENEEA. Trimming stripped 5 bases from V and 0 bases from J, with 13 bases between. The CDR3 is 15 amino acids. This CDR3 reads CASSNGRGYQETQYF. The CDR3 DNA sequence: TGTGCCAGCAGCAATGGGCGGGGATACCAAGAGACCCAGTACTTC.

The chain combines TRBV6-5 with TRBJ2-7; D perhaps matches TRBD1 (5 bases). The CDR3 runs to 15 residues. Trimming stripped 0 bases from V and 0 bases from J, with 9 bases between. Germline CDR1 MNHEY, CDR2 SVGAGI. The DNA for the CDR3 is TGTGCCAGCAGTTACTCGCAGGGATTCTCCTACGAGCAGTACTTC. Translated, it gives CASSYSQGFSYEQYF.

The DNA of the CDR3 is TGTGCCTGGAACCCCGGACTAGCGATAAACACCGGGGAGCTGTTTTTT. Translating gives CAWNPGLAINTGELFF. The rearrangement uses TRBV30 and TRBJ2-2; 9 nucleotides agree with TRBD2. V lost 4 bases, J lost 2 bases, and 8 bases stayed unmatched. Germline V gene lookup returns CDR1 GTSNPN and CDR2 SVGIG (reference sequence). The length of the CDR3 is 16 residues.

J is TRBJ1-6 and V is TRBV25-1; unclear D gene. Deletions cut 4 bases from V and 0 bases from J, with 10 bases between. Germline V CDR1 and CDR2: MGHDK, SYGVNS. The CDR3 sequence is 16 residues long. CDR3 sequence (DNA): TGTGCCAGCAGTGGAGCGGGTAGCTCCTATAATTCACCCCTCCACTTT. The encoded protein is CASSGAGSSYNSPLHF.

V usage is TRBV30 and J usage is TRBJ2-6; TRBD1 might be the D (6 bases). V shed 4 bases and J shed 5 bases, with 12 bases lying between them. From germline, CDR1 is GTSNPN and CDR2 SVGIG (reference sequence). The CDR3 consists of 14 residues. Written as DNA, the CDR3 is TGTGCCTGGACGTACGGGACAAGGGCCAACGTCCTGACTTTC. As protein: CAWTYGTRANVLTF.

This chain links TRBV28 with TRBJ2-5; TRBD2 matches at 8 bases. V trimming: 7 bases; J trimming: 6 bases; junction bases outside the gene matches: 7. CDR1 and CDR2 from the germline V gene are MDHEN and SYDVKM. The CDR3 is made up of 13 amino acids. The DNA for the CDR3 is TGTGCCAGCACAGCGGGAGACGTAAAGACCCAGTACTTC. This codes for CASTAGDVKTQYF.

DNA for the CDR3: TGTGCCATCAGTGAGCCCAGAGGGGGCCCCGGAAACACCATATATTTT. This encodes CAISEPRGGPGNTIYF. The gene calls are TRBV10-3 and TRBJ1-3; 7 bases agree with TRBD1. The CDR3 is 16 amino acids. Germline values: CDR1 ENHRY, CDR2 SYGVKD. J gave up 4 bases and V 2 bases, and 8 bases lay outside the gene matches.

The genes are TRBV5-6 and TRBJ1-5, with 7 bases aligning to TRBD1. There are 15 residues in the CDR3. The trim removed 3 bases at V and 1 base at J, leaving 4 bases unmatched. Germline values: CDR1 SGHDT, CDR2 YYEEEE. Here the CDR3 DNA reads TGTGCCAGCAGCTCCGCGGACAGGAGCAATCAGCCCCAGCATTTT. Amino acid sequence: CASSSADRSNQPQHF.

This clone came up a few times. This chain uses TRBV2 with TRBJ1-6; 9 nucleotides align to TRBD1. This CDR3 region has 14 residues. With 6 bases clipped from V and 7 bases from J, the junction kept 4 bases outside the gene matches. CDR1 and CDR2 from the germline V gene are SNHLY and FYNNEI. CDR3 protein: CASRRTGENSPLHF. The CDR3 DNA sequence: TGTGCCAGCAGAAGGACAGGGGAAAATTCACCCCTCCACTTT.

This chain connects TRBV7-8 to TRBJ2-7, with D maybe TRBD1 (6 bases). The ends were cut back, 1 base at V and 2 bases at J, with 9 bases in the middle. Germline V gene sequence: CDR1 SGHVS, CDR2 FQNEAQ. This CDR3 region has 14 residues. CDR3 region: CASSLGTGTYEQYF. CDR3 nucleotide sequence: TGTGCCAGCAGCTTAGGAACAGGGACCTACGAGCAGTACTTC.

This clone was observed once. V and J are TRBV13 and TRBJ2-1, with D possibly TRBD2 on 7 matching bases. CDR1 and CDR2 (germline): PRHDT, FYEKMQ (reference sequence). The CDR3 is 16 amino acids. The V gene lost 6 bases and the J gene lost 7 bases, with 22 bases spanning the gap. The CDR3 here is CASRARAGQARNEQFF. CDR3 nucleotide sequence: TGTGCCAGCAGAGCCAGAGCGGGACAAGCTAGGAATGAGCAGTTCTTC.

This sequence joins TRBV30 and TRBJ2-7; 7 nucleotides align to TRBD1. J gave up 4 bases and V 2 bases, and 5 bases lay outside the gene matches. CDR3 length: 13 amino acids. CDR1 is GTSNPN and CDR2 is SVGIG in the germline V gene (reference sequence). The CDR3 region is CAWSPGQSYEQYF. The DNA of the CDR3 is TGTGCCTGGAGTCCGGGACAGAGTTACGAGCAGTACTTC.

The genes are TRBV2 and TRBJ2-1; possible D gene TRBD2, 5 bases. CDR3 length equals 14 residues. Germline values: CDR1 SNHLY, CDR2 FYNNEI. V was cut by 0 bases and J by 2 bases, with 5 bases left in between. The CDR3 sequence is CASSEATTYNEQFF. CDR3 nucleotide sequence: TGTGCCAGCAGTGAAGCGACTACCTACAATGAGCAGTTCTTC. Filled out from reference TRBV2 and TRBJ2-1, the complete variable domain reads EPEVTQTPSHQVTQMGQEVILRCVPISNHLYFYWYRQILGQKVEFLVSFYNNEISEKSEIFDDQFSVERPDGSNFTLKIRSTKLEDSAMYFCASSEATTYNEQFFGPGTRLTVL.

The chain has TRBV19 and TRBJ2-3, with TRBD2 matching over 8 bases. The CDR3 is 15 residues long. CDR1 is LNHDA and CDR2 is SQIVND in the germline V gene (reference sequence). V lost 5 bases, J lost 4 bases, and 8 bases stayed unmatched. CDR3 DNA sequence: TGTGCCAGTAGTCTTACTAGCGGCGGGGCAGATACGCAGTATTTT. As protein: CASSLTSGGADTQYF.

The CDR3: CAISTTGDYGYTF. Here the CDR3 DNA reads TGTGCCATCAGTACGACAGGTGACTATGGCTACACCTTC. The V call is TRBV10-3, the J call TRBJ1-2; D possibly corresponds to TRBD1 (6 bases). This CDR3 spans 13 amino acids. Trimming removed 5 bases from V and 3 bases from J, with 10 bases in between. Germline V gives CDR1 ENHRY, CDR2 SYGVKD.

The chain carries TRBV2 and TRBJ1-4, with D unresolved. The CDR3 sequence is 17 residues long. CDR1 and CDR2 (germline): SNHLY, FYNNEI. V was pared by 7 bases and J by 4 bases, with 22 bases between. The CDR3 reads CASTRSGFLSLNEKLFF. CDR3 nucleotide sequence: TGTGCCAGCACCAGAAGCGGGTTTTTAAGCCTTAATGAAAAACTGTTTTTT.

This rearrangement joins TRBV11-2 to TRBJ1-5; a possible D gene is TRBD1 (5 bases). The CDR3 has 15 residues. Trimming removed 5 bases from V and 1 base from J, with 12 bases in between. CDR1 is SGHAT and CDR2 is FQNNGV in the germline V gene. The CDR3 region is CASSPSGGSNQPQHF. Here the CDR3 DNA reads TGTGCCAGCAGCCCCTCCGGGGGGAGCAATCAGCCCCAGCATTTT.

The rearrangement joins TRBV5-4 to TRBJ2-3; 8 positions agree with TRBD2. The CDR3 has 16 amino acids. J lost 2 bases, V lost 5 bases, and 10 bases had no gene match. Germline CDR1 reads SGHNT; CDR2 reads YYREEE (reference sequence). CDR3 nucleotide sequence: TGTGCCAGCAGTGTGGCGGGAGGCTTTCCCACAGATACGCAGTATTTT. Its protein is CASSVAGGFPTDTQYF.

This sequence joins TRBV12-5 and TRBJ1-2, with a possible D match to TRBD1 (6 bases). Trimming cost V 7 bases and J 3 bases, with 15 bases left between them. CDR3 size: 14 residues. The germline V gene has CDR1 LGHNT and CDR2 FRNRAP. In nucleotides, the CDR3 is TGTGCTAGTGCCCGCGGGGGGGGCCACTATGGCTACACCTTC. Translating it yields CASARGGGHYGYTF.